These 23 T cell receptor beta chains share one sample of origin, sequenced in a study of cytomegalovirus exposure and HLA in healthy donors. The PCR ran on 60 Vbeta and 13 Jbeta primers. Clones were read by immunoSEQ multiplex PCR, and TCRdb kept only the in-frame ones, dropping some. The sample carries around 67,000 clones, about four fifths recorded once. Sequencing was performed on PBMCs. All receptors come from a man in his late teens or twenties in good health and CMV-seropositive.

This chain uses TRBV30 with TRBJ1-5; D is ambiguous. The germline V gene encodes CDR1 GTSNPN and CDR2 SVGIG (reference sequence). The CDR3 sequence is 14 residues long. V lost 1 base to trimming and J lost 0 bases, with 7 bases between them. The CDR3: CAWSESYSNQPQHF. CDR3 DNA sequence: TGTGCCTGGAGTGAATCTTATAGCAATCAGCCCCAGCATTTT. Based on the CDR3 plus reference TRBV30 and TRBJ1-5, the full variable domain is SQTIHQWPATLVQPVGSPLSLECTVEGTSNPNLYWYRQAAGRGLQLLFYSVGIGQISSEVPQNLSASRPQDRQFILSSKKLLLSDSGFYLCAWSESYSNQPQHFGDGTRLSIL.

The gene calls are TRBV6-5 and TRBJ2-7, with TRBD1 identical over 7 bases. In germline, CDR1 is MNHEY, CDR2 SVGAGI. The CDR3 contains 14 residues. Losses at the gene ends were 1 base for V and 3 bases for J; bases not matched to a gene: 3. This CDR3 reads CASSYYRTGYEQYF. The CDR3 DNA sequence: TGTGCCAGCAGTTACTATCGGACAGGCTACGAGCAGTACTTC.

Here the CDR3 reads CASSPQGGHEQYF. CDR3 nucleotide sequence: TGTGCCAGTAGCCCACAGGGTGGCCACGAGCAGTACTTC. The chain combines TRBV19 with TRBJ2-7, with D possibly being TRBD1 (6 bases). Germline loops: CDR1 LNHDA, CDR2 SQIVND (reference sequence). The V end lost 6 bases, the J end lost 5 bases, and 14 bases lay between the germline ends. The CDR3 covers 13 residues.

The rearrangement uses TRBV28 and TRBJ1-2; 7 bases are a match to TRBD1. The germline CDR1 and CDR2 sequences are MDHEN and SYDVKM. The trim removed 7 bases at V and 7 bases at J, leaving 12 bases unmatched. This CDR3 comprises 14 residues. CDR3 sequence: CASNLQGIVSGYTF. CDR3 sequence (DNA): TGTGCCAGCAACTTACAGGGGATAGTAAGTGGCTACACCTTC.

The V call is TRBV5-1, the J call TRBJ2-7; TRBD2 is a possible D gene (5 bases). V was clipped by 2 bases and J by 5 bases, with 20 bases between them. CDR1 is SGHRS, CDR2 YFSETQ, per germline. The CDR3 length is 16 residues. CDR3 DNA: TGCGCCAGCAGCTTAAGTTTCATTGCCGGGGTGAACGAGCAGTACTTC. It translates to CASSLSFIAGVNEQYF.

The chain couples TRBV9 to TRBJ2-3; perhaps TRBD1 as D (6 bases). The CDR3 consists of 15 residues. Trimming took 0 bases from V and 1 from J, leaving 9 bases between them. Germline-derived CDR1 and CDR2 are SGDLS and YYNGEE. CDR3 loop: CASSVVEGGTDTQYF. CDR3 nucleotide sequence: TGTGCCAGCAGCGTAGTAGAGGGGGGCACAGATACGCAGTATTTT.

This clone was seen a handful of times. The genes are TRBV7-2 and TRBJ2-5; tentative D call: TRBD2 (6 bases). This CDR3 spans 15 amino acids. Germline V CDR1 and CDR2: SGHTA, FQGNSA. Trimming pared 3 bases from V and 2 bases from J, leaving 13 bases between. CDR3 bases: TGTGCCAGCAGCTTGGGGCCTCGGGAGCAAGAGACCCAGTACTTC. Protein product: CASSLGPREQETQYF.

The genes are TRBV14 and TRBJ2-1; 10 bases are a match to TRBD2. The germline V gene encodes CDR1 SGHDN and CDR2 FVKESK. CDR3 size: 15 residues. J gave up 9 bases and V 4 bases, and 9 bases lay outside the gene matches. The CDR3 region is CASSRATSGKGEQFF. In DNA, the CDR3 is TGTGCCAGCAGCCGGGCTACTAGCGGGAAGGGTGAGCAGTTCTTC.

The J gene is TRBJ2-5, the V gene TRBV10-3; D is unclear. This CDR3 spans 14 amino acids. From germline, CDR1 is ENHRY and CDR2 SYGVKD. Trimming shortened V by 6 bases and J by 1 base, and 12 bases separated the two germline ends. CDR3 sequence reads: CAISPSGGQETQYF. The CDR3 DNA reads TGTGCCATCAGCCCCTCTGGCGGCCAAGAGACCCAGTACTTC.

V is TRBV9 and J is TRBJ1-4; D remains unclear. This CDR3 comprises 14 residues. The germline V gene has CDR1 SGDLS and CDR2 YYNGEE. The V and J ends lost 3 bases and 7 bases respectively, with 13 bases between them. This CDR3 is CASSDRAGSEKLFF. DNA for the CDR3: TGTGCCAGCAGCGACAGAGCGGGGAGTGAAAAACTGTTTTTT.

V usage is TRBV29-1 and J usage is TRBJ2-1; the match to TRBD2 covers 8 bases. From germline, CDR1 is SQVTM and CDR2 ANQGSEA. Unmatched junction bases numbered 7, after V lost 0 bases and J lost 15 bases. This CDR3 is built from 12 residues. CDR3 DNA: TGCAGCGTTGAAGACGGGAGGGGCCCCCCGTTCTTC. It yields the protein CSVEDGRGPPFF.

The V call is TRBV5-1, the J call TRBJ1-6; 8 nucleotides agree with TRBD1. The CDR3 loop spans 18 amino acids. The V segment lost 0 bases and the J segment 1 base; nucleotides outside the gene matches: 6. Germline loops: CDR1 SGHRS, CDR2 YFSETQ. The CDR3 DNA sequence: TGCGCCAGCAGCTTGGCAGGGGGCGCGGGGTCCTATAATTCACCCCTCCACTTT. It is translated as CASSLAGGAGSYNSPLHF.

This clone was seen a few times. The chain combines TRBV7-6 with TRBJ2-7; D is undetermined. From germline, CDR1 is SGHVS and CDR2 FNYEAQ. This CDR3 spans 15 amino acids. V dropped 1 base and J dropped 0 bases, with 10 bases sitting between them. The chain's CDR3 is CASSLDIGFSYEQYF. The CDR3 bases are TGTGCCAGCAGCTTAGATATTGGCTTCTCCTACGAGCAGTACTTC.

This sequence joins TRBV10-1 and TRBJ1-2; 7 bases match TRBD1. There are 14 residues in the CDR3. V was pared by 9 bases and J by 4 bases, with 11 bases of the junction left unmatched. CDR1 is WNHNN, CDR2 SYGVQD, per germline (reference sequence). CDR3 in DNA: TGCGCCAGTGCCCCCGACAGGGCGGGCTATGGCTACACCTTC. Its translation is CASAPDRAGYGYTF.

This sequence joins TRBV5-1 and TRBJ2-7; 9 bases agree with TRBD1. CDR3 length equals 15 residues. The V gene's germline CDR1 is SGHRS and CDR2 YFSETQ. Losses at the gene ends were 5 bases for V and 5 bases for J; bases not matched to a gene: 11. CDR3: CASRDPGQGVHEQYF. Here the CDR3 DNA reads TGCGCCAGCAGGGATCCGGGACAGGGTGTCCACGAGCAGTACTTC.

The CDR3 spells CASSLMRGQETQYF. The CDR3 coding sequence is TGTGCCAGCAGCTTAATGCGAGGGCAAGAGACCCAGTACTTC. The chain combines TRBV7-2 with TRBJ2-5, with D possibly being TRBD2 (5 bases). Trimming cost V 2 bases and J 2 bases, with 9 bases left between them. Germline-derived CDR1 and CDR2 are SGHTA and FQGNSA. The CDR3 spans 14 residues.

The rearrangement joins TRBV6-5 to TRBJ1-1, with D maybe TRBD1 (6 bases). This CDR3 has 16 residues. Trimming pared 2 bases from V and 0 bases from J, leaving 13 bases between. Germline V lookup: CDR1 MNHEY, CDR2 SVGAGI. This CDR3 reads CASSYEYRDLNTEAFF. CDR3 sequence (DNA): TGTGCCAGCAGTTACGAGTACAGGGATTTGAACACTGAAGCTTTCTTT.

The CDR3 DNA sequence: TGTGCCAGCAGCGTAAGTTCGGGTCCGAGATACGAGCAGTACTTC. Amino acids: CASSVSSGPRYEQYF. The chain couples TRBV9 to TRBJ2-7, with D unclear. Germline CDR1 SGDLS, CDR2 YYNGEE. The CDR3 loop spans 15 amino acids. Trimming pared 1 base from V and 4 bases from J, leaving 15 bases between.

The V call is TRBV10-1, the J call TRBJ2-5; D is unclear. CDR1 WNHNN and CDR2 SYGVQD come from the germline V gene (reference sequence). The CDR3 is made up of 15 amino acids. V lost 0 bases and J lost 3, with 11 bases in between. CDR3: CASSESGASKETQYF. The CDR3 DNA sequence: TGCGCCAGCAGTGAGTCAGGAGCGTCCAAAGAGACCCAGTACTTC.

The chain employs TRBV27 and TRBJ2-3, with D unresolved. V was shortened by 3 bases and J by 0 bases, with 4 bases between the two germline ends. Germline values: CDR1 MNHEY, CDR2 SMNVEV (reference sequence). This CDR3 is built from 13 residues. The CDR3 protein is CASSFYSTDTQYF. The CDR3 coding sequence is TGTGCCAGCAGTTTCTACAGCACAGATACGCAGTATTTT.

The V and J genes are TRBV4-2 and TRBJ2-1; the match to TRBD1 covers 7 bases. This CDR3 has 16 amino acids. The germline V gene has CDR1 LGHNA and CDR2 YNFKEQ. V shed 4 bases, J shed 6 bases, and the junction held 12 bases outside the gene matches. CDR3 residues: CASSLPISQGINEQFF. CDR3 DNA: TGTGCCAGCAGCCTCCCGATTTCACAGGGGATCAATGAGCAGTTCTTC.

The rearrangement joins TRBV6-1 to TRBJ2-1; 9 bases are shared with TRBD2. CDR3 length: 14 residues. Losses at the gene ends were 9 bases for V and 4 bases for J; bases not matched to a gene: 7. CDR1 and CDR2 from the germline V gene are MNHNS and SASEGT. CDR3 DNA sequence: TGTGCCAGTGGGAGGACTAGCGATTACAATGAGCAGTTCTTC. As protein: CASGRTSDYNEQFF.

The V call is TRBV4-2, the J call TRBJ2-1; 13 positions agree with TRBD2. The CDR3 runs to 19 residues. The V segment lost 0 bases and the J segment 4 bases; nucleotides outside the gene matches: 9. Germline V gives CDR1 LGHNA, CDR2 YNFKEQ. CDR3 loop: CASSQDPSRTSGGYNEQFF. In nucleotides, the CDR3 is TGTGCCAGCAGCCAAGATCCTAGTCGGACTAGCGGGGGATACAATGAGCAGTTCTTC.